Listed below are T cell receptor beta chains from one sample, sequenced in a study of blood T cell repertoires in COVID-19. The assay was immunoSEQ multiplex PCR, and TCRdb's table has in-frame clones only and misses some. The table lists about 300,000 clones, 80% to 90% of them singletons, with more than 2% in the top ten. The sequencing input was PBMCs or T cells enriched from blood (not recorded which). The source of these receptors is a man younger than 45 who had recovered from COVID-19. CDR3s include the opening cysteine and the closing phenylalanine or tryptophan. The order of the fields is clone size, V gene, D gene, J gene, CDR3 DNA, CDR3 protein. The D gene is left open where the match is weak. Size values are once, few and many counts, or a class for expanded clones, and some rows have none.

>once|TRBV4-3|-|TRBJ2-2
TGCGCCAGCAGCCAAGAACTGGTCGGGGAGCTGTTTTTT
CASSQELVGELFF
>-|TRBV10-3|-|TRBJ2-3
TGTGCCATCAGCGGGGGTTCAACAGATACGCAGTATTTT
CAISGGSTDTQYF
>-|TRBV4-3|-|TRBJ2-1
TGCGCCAGCAGCCTGACAGGTACCTACAATGAGCAGTTCTTC
CASSLTGTYNEQFF
>-|TRBV19|TRBD1|TRBJ1-2
TGTGCCAGTAGTAGGGGGACAGGGGCGAGTTCCTATGGCTACACCTTC
CASSRGTGASSYGYTF
>once|TRBV6-5|-|TRBJ2-7
TGTGCCAGCAGGCCACAATACAGGGTAGCCTACGAGCAGTACTTC
CASRPQYRVAYEQYF
>-|TRBV6-5|TRBD1|TRBJ1-1
TGTGCCAGCAGTTACTCGACAGGGGAGGTCCCCACTGAAGCTTTCTTT
CASSYSTGEVPTEAFF
>-|TRBV6-5|-|TRBJ1-2
TGTGCCAGCAGTAACTACAGAGGCTACACCTTC
CASSNYRGYTF
>-|TRBV12-3/TRBV12-4|-|TRBJ2-7
TGTGCCAGCGCTCCGATTGTAGTTTACGAGCAGTACTTC
CASAPIVVYEQYF
>once|TRBV20-1|-|TRBJ1-1
TGCAGTTCAAGGGGCTCTGAAGCTTTCTTT
CSSRGSEAFF
>-|TRBV23-1|TRBD1|TRBJ2-2
TGCGCCAGCAGTCAACAAAGACAGGGGCGGGACACCGGGGAGCTGTTTTTT
CASSQQRQGRDTGELFF
>-|TRBV9|TRBD1|TRBJ1-2
TGTGCCAGCAGCGCGGGGAACAGGGGGGGTTTTGGCTACACCTTC
CASSAGNRGGFGYTF
>-|TRBV7-9|TRBD2|TRBJ2-3
TGTGCCAGCAGCTCCCCTAGCGGGGGGGTGACAGATACGCAGTATTTT
CASSSPSGGVTDTQYF
>-|TRBV4-3|TRBD1|TRBJ1-2
TGCGCCAGCAGCCCGGAATACAGGGGGCTTAACTATGGCTACACCTTC
CASSPEYRGLNYGYTF
>-|TRBV30|TRBD1|TRBJ2-1
TGTGCCTGGAGTCCCGGACAGGGATACAATGAGCAGTTCTTC
CAWSPGQGYNEQFF
>-|TRBV27|-|TRBJ1-1
TGTGCCAGCAGTTCCGTCGGAACAGCTGAAGCTTTCTTT
CASSSVGTAEAFF
>-|TRBV3-1/TRBV3-2|TRBD2|TRBJ2-5
TGTGCCAGCAGCCAAGTTAGGTTGAGCGGGGCAGAGACCCAGTACTTC
CASSQVRLSGAETQYF
>-|TRBV9|TRBD1|TRBJ1-1
TGTGCCAGCAGCGTAGCTGGGACAGGGTCCCCTGAAGCTTTCTTT
CASSVAGTGSPEAFF
>-|TRBV9|-|TRBJ1-1
TGTGCCAGCACCGGGGGTTTGGGCGTTGGGACTTTCTTT
CASTGGLGVGTFF
>few|TRBV2|TRBD1|TRBJ1-4
TGTGCCAGCATTAGAGCCCGGGACAGGGGTGAAAAACTGTTTTTT
CASIRARDRGEKLFF
>once|TRBV11-3|-|TRBJ2-5
TGTGCCAGCAGCTTAGATTTCTCGGGGGTTGAGACCCAGTACTTC
CASSLDFSGVETQYF
>-|TRBV3-1/TRBV3-2|-|TRBJ1-2
TGTGCCAGCAGCCTAACCCTCAGAACGGGGGGCTACACCTTC
CASSLTLRTGGYTF
>once|TRBV5-5|-|TRBJ1-2
TGTGCCAGCAGCTTGGATCCAGGGTTAACCTATGGCTACACCTTC
CASSLDPGLTYGYTF
>-|TRBV9|-|TRBJ2-7
TGTGCCAGCAGCGTGGAGGGAAGAGGCCTCGAGCAGTACTTC
CASSVEGRGLEQYF
>-|TRBV4-1|TRBD1|TRBJ1-2
TGCGCCAGCAGCCCGGCGGACAGGATCTATGGCTACACCTTC
CASSPADRIYGYTF
>few|TRBV7-8|-|TRBJ1-1
TGTGCCAGCAGCGCAAACCTCGGGGGTGAAGCTTTCTTT
CASSANLGGEAFF
>-|TRBV29-1|-|TRBJ1-2
TGCAGCGTACACCCGGGACACAGATTTAAAAACTATGGCTACACCTTC
CSVHPGHRFKNYGYTF
>once|TRBV6-5|-|TRBJ1-1
TGTGCCTGCCATGGACTGCTGAACACTGAAGCTTTCTTT
CACHGLLNTEAFF
>-|TRBV19|TRBD1|TRBJ1-6
TGTGCCAGCGGGGGGGACAGGGATTCACCCCTCCACTTT
CASGGDRDSPLHF
>-|TRBV4-2|-|TRBJ2-3
TGTGCCAGCAGCCAGTCCGGTACGCAGTATTTT
CASSQSGTQYF
>-|TRBV5-5|-|TRBJ1-4
TGTGCCAGCAGCTTGGAGCCACGAGGAGGAAAAAATGAAAAACTGTTTTTT
CASSLEPRGGKNEKLFF
>-|TRBV7-2|TRBD1|TRBJ1-2
TGTGCCAGCAGCCTCGTAGGCCCCGGGACAGGGAATTATGGCTACACCTTC
CASSLVGPGTGNYGYTF
>-|TRBV5-1|TRBD1|TRBJ2-5
TGCGCCAGCAGCTTGGGACAGGGGGGTCGGGAGACCCAGTACTTC
CASSLGQGGRETQYF
>-|TRBV18|TRBD1|TRBJ1-3
TGTGCCAGCTCACTCAGCCAACAGGGGGCTGGAAACACCATATATTTT
CASSLSQQGAGNTIYF
>-|TRBV30|TRBD1|TRBJ1-1
TGTGCCTGGAGCGGGGGGACAGGGGGTCGCAGAGCTTTCTTT
CAWSGGTGGRRAFF
>-|TRBV24-1|TRBD2|TRBJ2-5
TGTGCCACCAGTGACCCGACTAGCGGGAGAGAAGAGACCCAGTACTTC
CATSDPTSGREETQYF
>-|TRBV9|-|TRBJ2-3
TGTGCCAGCAGCGTAGCGGACATGACAGATACGCAGTATTTT
CASSVADMTDTQYF
>-|TRBV19|-|TRBJ1-6
TGTGCCAGTAGTATATCCGGGACTGCTCATTCACCCCTCCACTTT
CASSISGTAHSPLHF
>-|TRBV12-3/TRBV12-4|TRBD1|TRBJ2-5
TGTGCCAGCAGTTCACAGGGGGTTTGGACCCAGTACTTC
CASSSQGVWTQYF
>-|TRBV6-5|-|TRBJ1-2
TGTGCCAGCACCATAGGGGGTAACTATGGCTACACCTTC
CASTIGGNYGYTF
>-|TRBV18|TRBD1|TRBJ1-3
TGTGCCAGCTCACCAGGGCGGACAGGGGGAAACACCATATATTTT
CASSPGRTGGNTIYF
>-|TRBV4-1|-|TRBJ1-3
TGCGCCAGCAGCCAAGAAGGCAGCGGGAGACGAAACACCATATATTTT
CASSQEGSGRRNTIYF
>-|TRBV27|-|TRBJ1-5
TGTGCCAGCAGTCCTTCTGGTAGATTCCTTAGCAATCAGCCCCAGCATTTT
CASSPSGRFLSNQPQHF
>-|TRBV7-8|TRBD2|TRBJ2-1
TGTGCCAGCAGCTTAGTTCTAGCGGGGGGGATTAGCTCCTACAATGAGCAGTTCTTC
CASSLVLAGGISSYNEQFF
>-|TRBV20-1|-|TRBJ1-3
TGCAGTGCTAGTGATCCAGGGAGGGGAAACACCATATATTTT
CSASDPGRGNTIYF
>few|TRBV5-1|-|TRBJ2-7
TGCGCCAGCAGCTTTGGACTTCGGGAGCAGTACTTC
CASSFGLREQYF
>-|TRBV5-1|-|TRBJ1-2
TGCGCCAGCAGCTTGGTTGGAGATTATGGCTACACCTTC
CASSLVGDYGYTF
>-|TRBV7-3|-|TRBJ1-1
TGTGCCAGCAGCCAAGGGGGTAGTACGAACACTGAAGCTTTCTTT
CASSQGGSTNTEAFF
>-|TRBV5-6|-|TRBJ1-6
TGTGCCAGCGTCTACGGGACTGCAAATTCACCCCTCCACTTT
CASVYGTANSPLHF
>-|TRBV7-9|TRBD1|TRBJ2-7
TGTGCCAGCAGCTACAGGGGATACGAGCAGTACTTC
CASSYRGYEQYF
>-|TRBV5-1|TRBD1|TRBJ1-4
TGCGCCAGCAGCTTGAGACAGGGGGCGACTAATGAAAAACTGTTTTTT
CASSLRQGATNEKLFF
>once|TRBV13|TRBD1|TRBJ1-1
TGTGCCAGCAGCCCGACAGGGGTGAACACTGAAGCTTTCTTT
CASSPTGVNTEAFF
>-|TRBV9|TRBD2|TRBJ2-3
TGTGCCAGCAGCCAACCCCTTGGTGGGGGGGGAGATACGCAGTATTTT
CASSQPLGGGGDTQYF
>-|TRBV29-1|TRBD2|TRBJ2-5
TGCAGCGTTAATCTGAAGCGGGGGGCTAGAGAGACCCAGTACTTC
CSVNLKRGARETQYF
>-|TRBV30|-|TRBJ1-5
TGTGCCTGGAGTGACGGGGGTAATCAGCCCCAGCATTTT
CAWSDGGNQPQHF
>-|TRBV28|-|TRBJ1-2
TGTGCCAGCAGTTTAACTCGACAGGCGTACTATGGCTACACCTTC
CASSLTRQAYYGYTF